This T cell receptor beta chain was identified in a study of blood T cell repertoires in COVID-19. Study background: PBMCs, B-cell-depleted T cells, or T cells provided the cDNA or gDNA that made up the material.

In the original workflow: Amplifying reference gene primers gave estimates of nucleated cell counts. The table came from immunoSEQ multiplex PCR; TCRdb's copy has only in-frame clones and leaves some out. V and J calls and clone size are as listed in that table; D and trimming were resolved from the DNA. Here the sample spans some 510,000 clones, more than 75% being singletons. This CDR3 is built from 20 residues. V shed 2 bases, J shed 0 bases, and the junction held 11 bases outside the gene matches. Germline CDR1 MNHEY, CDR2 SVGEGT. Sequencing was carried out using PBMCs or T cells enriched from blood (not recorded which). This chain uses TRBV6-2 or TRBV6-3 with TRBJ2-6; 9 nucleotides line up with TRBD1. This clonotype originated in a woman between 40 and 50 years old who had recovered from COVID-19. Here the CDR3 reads CASSYPPYRGLGSGANVLTF. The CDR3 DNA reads TGTGCCAGCAGTTACCCCCCTTACAGGGGGCTGGGCTCTGGGGCCAACGTCCTGACTTTC.